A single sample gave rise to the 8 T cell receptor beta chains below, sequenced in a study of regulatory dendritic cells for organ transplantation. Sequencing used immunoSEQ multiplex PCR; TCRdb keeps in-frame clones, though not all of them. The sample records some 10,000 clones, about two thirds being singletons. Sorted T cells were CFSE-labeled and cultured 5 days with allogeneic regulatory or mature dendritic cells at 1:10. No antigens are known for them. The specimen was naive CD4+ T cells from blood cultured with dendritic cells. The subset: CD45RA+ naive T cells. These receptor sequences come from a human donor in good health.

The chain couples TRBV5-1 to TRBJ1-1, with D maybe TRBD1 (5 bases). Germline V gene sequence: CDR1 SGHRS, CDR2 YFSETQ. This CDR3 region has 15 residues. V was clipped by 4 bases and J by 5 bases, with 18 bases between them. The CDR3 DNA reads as TGCGCCAGCAGCCAAGGGCAGGGACGGGGGACTGAAGCTTTCTTT. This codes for CASSQGQGRGTEAFF.

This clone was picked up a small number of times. The CDR3 nucleotides are TGTGCCATCAGTGAGAATAACTCCCCCACCGGGGAGCTGTTTTTT. Amino acid sequence: CAISENNSPTGELFF. The chain employs TRBV10-3 and TRBJ2-2; D not resolved. This CDR3 comprises 15 residues. V dropped 2 bases and J dropped 4 bases, with 11 bases sitting between them. Germline loops: CDR1 ENHRY, CDR2 SYGVKD.

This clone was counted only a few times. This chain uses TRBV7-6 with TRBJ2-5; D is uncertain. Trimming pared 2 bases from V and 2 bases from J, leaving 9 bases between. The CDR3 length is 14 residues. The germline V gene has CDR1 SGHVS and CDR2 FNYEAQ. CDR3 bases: TGTGCCAGCAGCTTAAGTACTTTTCAAGAGACCCAGTACTTC. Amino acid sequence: CASSLSTFQETQYF.

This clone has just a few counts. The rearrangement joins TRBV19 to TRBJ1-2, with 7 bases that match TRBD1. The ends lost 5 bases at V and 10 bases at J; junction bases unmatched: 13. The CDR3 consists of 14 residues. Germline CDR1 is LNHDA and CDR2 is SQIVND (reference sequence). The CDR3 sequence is CASSRTGDFFVYTF. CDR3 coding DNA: TGTGCCAGTAGTCGGACAGGAGATTTCTTCGTCTACACCTTC.

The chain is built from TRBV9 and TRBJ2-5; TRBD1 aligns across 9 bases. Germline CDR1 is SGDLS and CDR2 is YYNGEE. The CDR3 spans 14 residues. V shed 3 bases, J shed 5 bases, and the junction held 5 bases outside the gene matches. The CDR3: CASSGYRGRETQYF. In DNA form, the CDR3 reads TGTGCCAGCAGCGGTTACAGGGGGCGTGAGACCCAGTACTTC.

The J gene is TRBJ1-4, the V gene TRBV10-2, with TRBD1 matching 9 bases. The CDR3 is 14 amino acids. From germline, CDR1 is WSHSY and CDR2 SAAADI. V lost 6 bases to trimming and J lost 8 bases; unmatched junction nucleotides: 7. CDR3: CASSEGQGVEKLFF. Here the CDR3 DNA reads TGCGCCAGCAGCGAGGGACAGGGAGTGGAAAAACTGTTTTTT.

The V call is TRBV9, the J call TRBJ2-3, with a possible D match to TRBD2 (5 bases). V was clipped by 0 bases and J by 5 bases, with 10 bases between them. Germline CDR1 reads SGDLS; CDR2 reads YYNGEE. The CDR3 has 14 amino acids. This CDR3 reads CASSVAGIKDTQYF. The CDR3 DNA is TGTGCCAGCAGCGTAGCGGGGATAAAAGATACGCAGTATTTT.

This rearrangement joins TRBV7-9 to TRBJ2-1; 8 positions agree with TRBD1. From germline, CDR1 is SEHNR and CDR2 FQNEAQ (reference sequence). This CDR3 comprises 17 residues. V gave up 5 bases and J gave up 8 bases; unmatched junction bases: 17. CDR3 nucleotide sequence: TGTGCCAGCAGCCAAAAGGGCGGGACAGGCGGTTGGGATGAGCAGTTCTTC. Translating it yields CASSQKGGTGGWDEQFF.